This T cell receptor (beta chain) was profiled in a study of molecular identifiers for immune sequencing clone quantification. Study details: Naive CD8 RNA (around 20,000 or 99,000 cells) was divided into five aliquots, with four sequenced. The study, taken as a whole, reports: Under 1% of molecules in naive cells, but over 97% of effector molecules, belonged to clones above 20 RNA copies.

TCRdb recomputed calls from the PCR reads with MiXCR, one row per CDR3 protein. The repertoire has just over 40,000 distinct CDR3 sequences, around 20% of them found once; the top ten carry less than 9%. Many counts were recorded for this clonotype. What it recognizes is unknown. The clonotype was recovered from a human donor in good health. Some libraries in this study had Jurkat cell RNA spiked in. The source material was naive CD8+ T cells from blood, with Jurkat cell RNA spiked in. The subset was: FACS-sorted CD8+CD4-CCR7+CD45RA+ naive T cells.

CDR3 region: CASSTGAPILNTEAFF. The CDR3 DNA reads TGTGCCAGCAGCACAGGGGCCCCAATTCTGAACACTGAAGCTTTCTTT. The rearrangement uses TRBV12-3 or TRBV12-4 and TRBJ1-1, with 7 bases identical to TRBD1. Germline trimming cut 6 bases from V and 0 bases from J; bases unmatched to any gene: 10. The CDR3 consists of 16 residues.